This TCR beta chain emerged from a study of blood T cell repertoires in COVID-19. Study in general: COVID-19 samples, acute and convalescent, were from the United States, Italy and Spain. Sources were T cells, B-cell-depleted T cells, or PBMCs; the material itself was cDNA or gDNA.

The V end was cut by 3 bases, the J end by 0 bases, with 9 bases between. This CDR3 has 16 amino acids. Germline CDR1 and CDR2: LGHDT and YNNKEL (reference sequence). The protocol was immunoSEQ multiplex PCR, while the TCRdb copy is restricted to in-frame clones and leaves out a portion. Among 100,000 to 150,000 clones, around 83% were seen once, and the ten largest hold 5.5% to 6.5%. The table lists this clone with a few counts. Sequenced material: peripheral blood. V usage is TRBV3-1 (or the pseudogene TRBV3-2) and J usage is TRBJ1-6, with D maybe TRBD1 (6 bases). The sequence came from a man of 80 years or more with active or convalescent COVID-19. This CDR3 is CASSQQGGSYNSPLHF. The CDR3 DNA reads as TGTGCCAGCAGCCAGCAAGGGGGCTCCTATAATTCACCCCTCCACTTT.